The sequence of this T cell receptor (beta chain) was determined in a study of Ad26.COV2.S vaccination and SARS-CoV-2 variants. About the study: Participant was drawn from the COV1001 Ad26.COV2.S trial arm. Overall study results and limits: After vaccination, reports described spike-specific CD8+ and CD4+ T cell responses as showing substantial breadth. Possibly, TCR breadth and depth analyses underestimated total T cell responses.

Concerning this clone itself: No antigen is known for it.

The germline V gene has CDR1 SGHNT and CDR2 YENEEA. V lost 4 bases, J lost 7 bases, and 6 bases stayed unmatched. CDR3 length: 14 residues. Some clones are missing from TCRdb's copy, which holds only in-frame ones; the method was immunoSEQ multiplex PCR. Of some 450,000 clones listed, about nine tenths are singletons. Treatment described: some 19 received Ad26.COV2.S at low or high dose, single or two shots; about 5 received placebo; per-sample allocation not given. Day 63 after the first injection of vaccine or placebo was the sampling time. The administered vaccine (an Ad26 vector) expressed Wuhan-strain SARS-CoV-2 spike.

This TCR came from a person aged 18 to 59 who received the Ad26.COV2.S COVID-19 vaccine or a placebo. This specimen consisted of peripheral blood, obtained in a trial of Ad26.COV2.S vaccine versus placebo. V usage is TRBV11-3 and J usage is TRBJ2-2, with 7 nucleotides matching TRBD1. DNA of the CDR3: TGTGCCAGCAGCTCCCGACAGGGTCACGGGGAGCTGTTTTTT. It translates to CASSSRQGHGELFF.